The next 2 T cell receptor beta chains were all read from a single sample in a study of T cell responses to AZD1222 COVID-19 vaccine. Sequencing was performed with immunoSEQ multiplex PCR; in TCRdb, only in-frame clones are kept and a portion is missing. The sample records some 130,000 clones, approximately 86% being singletons. The sequenced sample was peripheral blood, obtained on day 0 of AZD1222 vaccination. These receptors were taken from an adult in good health.

This chain joins TRBV5-1 and TRBJ2-1; TRBD2 matches 7 bases. The CDR3 consists of 11 residues. In germline, CDR1 is SGHRS, CDR2 YFSETQ. Trimming removed 4 bases from V and 12 bases from J; junction bases left unmatched: 4. The CDR3 DNA reads as TGCGCCAGCAGCCTCACTAGCGCGCAGTTCTTC. It is translated as CASSLTSAQFF.

CDR3 in amino acids: CASSFFGGRTEAFF. The CDR3 region has the DNA TGTGCCAGCAGTTTTTTTGGGGGCCGGACTGAAGCTTTCTTT. The genes are TRBV28 and TRBJ1-1; a possible D gene is TRBD1 (6 bases). Trimming took 3 bases from V and 5 from J, leaving 13 bases between them. The CDR3 spans 14 residues. CDR1 and CDR2 from the germline V gene are MDHEN and SYDVKM.